The next 20 T cell receptor beta chains were all read from a single sample in a study of T-cell reconstitution after alpha-beta-depleted transplantation in children. Unique molecular identifiers featured in how the TCRbeta library was prepared. Using its own MiXCR run on the PCR reads, TCRdb lists one record per CDR3 protein. The sample has around 400,000 distinct CDR3 sequences; under 13% are singletons. The input for sequencing was PBMCs from the stem cell graft donor, taken from the stem cell graft. These receptors originate from a human donor who donated a stem cell graft to a child with acute myeloid leukemia.

This rearrangement joins TRBV19 to TRBJ2-1, with D possibly matching TRBD2 (5 bases). The CDR3 loop spans 14 amino acids. Germline assignment: CDR1 LNHDA and CDR2 SQIVND (reference sequence). V was pared by 2 bases and J by 7 bases, with 12 bases between. The CDR3 coding sequence is TGTGCCAGTAGTATAAAGGCCAGCGGAAATGAGCAGTTCTTC. This translates into CASSIKASGNEQFF.

This clonotype occurred a few times. The rearrangement uses TRBV19 and TRBJ2-3; 8 nucleotides align to TRBD2. Germline V lookup: CDR1 LNHDA, CDR2 SQIVND (reference sequence). With 7 bases clipped from V and 5 bases from J, the junction kept 8 bases outside the gene matches. The CDR3 has 14 amino acids. CDR3 loop: CASMDGGARDTQYF. In nucleotides, the CDR3 is TGTGCCAGTATGGACGGGGGGGCCCGAGATACGCAGTATTTT.

The V gene is TRBV7-2, the J gene TRBJ2-5; TRBD2 agrees at 9 bases. Germline CDR1 reads SGHTA; CDR2 reads FQGNSA. This CDR3 spans 15 amino acids. V lost 10 bases, J lost 5 bases, and 14 bases stayed unmatched. As DNA, the CDR3 is TGTGCCATCTCCGGGGCGGGAGGGCCGTGGGAGACCCAGTACTTC. Its protein is CAISGAGGPWETQYF.

This chain uses TRBV9 with TRBJ2-4, with TRBD1 identical over 8 bases. The CDR3 consists of 16 residues. Losses at the gene ends were 3 bases for V and 0 bases for J; bases not matched to a gene: 5. In germline, CDR1 is SGDLS, CDR2 YYNGEE. The CDR3 DNA is TGTGCCAGCAGCGCCGGGACAGGACTAGCCAAAAACATTCAGTACTTC. Translating it yields CASSAGTGLAKNIQYF.

CDR3 nucleotide sequence: TGTGCCAGCAGGGAGGGGGCGGGGTTGTACACTGAAGCTTTCTTT. Translated: CASREGAGLYTEAFF. The V and J genes are TRBV27 and TRBJ1-1, with TRBD1 matching 7 bases. From germline, CDR1 is MNHEY and CDR2 SMNVEV (reference sequence). The length of the CDR3 is 15 residues. With V trimmed by 6 bases and J by 3 bases, 10 bases remained unmatched.

The chain recombines TRBV25-1 with TRBJ2-1; D gene unclear. Germline assignment: CDR1 MGHDK and CDR2 SYGVNS. The CDR3 runs to 14 residues. With 4 bases removed from V and 6 bases from J, the gap between germline ends came to 13 bases. CDR3 in amino acids: CASSGGRSGNEQFF. CDR3 coding DNA: TGTGCCAGCAGTGGAGGTAGATCGGGCAATGAGCAGTTCTTC.

The rearrangement uses TRBV6-2 or TRBV6-3 and TRBJ2-7; maybe TRBD2 (5 bases). CDR1 MNHEY and CDR2 SVGEGT come from the germline V gene. Trimming cost V 2 bases and J 6 bases, with 14 bases left between them. The CDR3 is 14 amino acids. The CDR3 sequence: CASSYGLAGGEQYF. The CDR3 nucleotides are TGTGCCAGCAGTTACGGGCTAGCAGGCGGCGAGCAGTACTTC.

V gene TRBV20-1 combines with J gene TRBJ2-3, with D perhaps TRBD1 or TRBD2 (5 bases each). Germline values: CDR1 DFQATT, CDR2 SNEGSKA (reference sequence). The CDR3 length is 15 residues. V was shortened by 3 bases and J by 5 bases, with 18 bases between the two germline ends. Here the CDR3 reads CSASHPQGRGDTQYF. The CDR3 DNA sequence: TGCAGTGCTAGCCACCCTCAGGGCCGGGGAGATACGCAGTATTTT.

Only a few counts were recorded for this clonotype. V and J are TRBV18 and TRBJ2-7; 7 bases agree with TRBD2. CDR3 size: 16 residues. Germline lookup yields CDR1 KGHSH and CDR2 LQKENI. Trimming took 1 base from V and 3 from J; bases not matched to a gene: 9. DNA of the CDR3: TGTGCCAGCTCACCACTTGGGGGGGTATTTGACTACGAGCAGTACTTC. Amino acid sequence: CASSPLGGVFDYEQYF. Full variable domain (remainder filled in from reference TRBV18 and TRBJ2-7): NAGVMQNPRHLVRRRGQEARLRCSPMKGHSHVYWYRQLPEEGLKFMVYLQKENIIDESGMPKERFSAEFPKEGPSILRIQQVVRGDSAAYFCASSPLGGVFDYEQYFGPGTRLTVT.

V gene TRBV7-8 combines with J gene TRBJ2-5, with 7 bases aligning to TRBD1. Per germline, CDR1 SGHVS and CDR2 FQNEAQ. V lost 1 base and J lost 0; bases outside the gene matches: 8. The length of the CDR3 is 17 residues. The CDR3 nucleotides are TGTGCCAGCAGCTTAGAAACAGGGGACGAGTACCAAGAGACCCAGTACTTC. It specifies CASSLETGDEYQETQYF.

The rearrangement uses TRBV5-6 and TRBJ1-2; TRBD1 is a possible D gene (5 bases). Trimming took 6 bases from V and 1 from J, leaving 10 bases between them. CDR1 and CDR2 from the germline V gene are SGHDT and YYEEEE. The CDR3 consists of 13 residues. Here the CDR3 DNA reads TGTGCCAGCATGTGGGGGATTAACTATGGCTACACCTTC. The encoded protein is CASMWGINYGYTF.

This chain uses TRBV10-3 with TRBJ2-7; 11 bases align to TRBD1. V shed 6 bases and J 3 bases; nucleotides not matched to a gene: 4. Germline V gene data show CDR1 as ENHRY and CDR2 as SYGVKD. The CDR3 totals 14 residues. The CDR3 DNA sequence: TGTGCCATCAGACCGGGACAGGGGGTCTACGAGCAGTACTTC. This translates into CAIRPGQGVYEQYF.

This chain connects TRBV7-6 to TRBJ2-4, with 10 bases matching TRBD2. CDR3 length: 16 amino acids. Germline CDR1 and CDR2: SGHVS and FNYEAQ. V shed 3 bases, J shed 0 bases, and the junction held 2 bases outside the gene matches. This CDR3 is CASSLTSGRAKNIQYF. CDR3 bases: TGTGCCAGCAGCTTGACTAGCGGGCGAGCCAAAAACATTCAGTACTTC.

This chain links TRBV4-3 with TRBJ1-4; D call uncertain. Germline assignment: CDR1 LGHNA and CDR2 YSLEER. The ends were cut back, 0 bases at V and 3 bases at J, with 8 bases in the middle. This CDR3 region has 15 residues. CDR3 sequence: CASSQDEGPNEKLFF. The CDR3 coding sequence is TGCGCCAGCAGCCAAGATGAGGGTCCTAATGAAAAACTGTTTTTT.

This clonotype was seen repeatedly, ten times or more. V and J are TRBV29-1 and TRBJ1-1; TRBD1 matches 8 bases. Trimming at V came to 2 bases and at J to 8 bases, leaving 4 bases not matched to a gene. From germline, CDR1 is SQVTM and CDR2 ANQGSEA. CDR3 size: 12 residues. CDR3 sequence (DNA): TGCAGCGTTGAATCGGACAGGGCCGAAGCTTTCTTT. Translating gives CSVESDRAEAFF.

DNA of the CDR3: TGTGCCATCAGTGCCGGACAGGCCGGGGACGAGCAGTACTTC. This sequence encodes CAISAGQAGDEQYF. The J gene is TRBJ2-7, the V gene TRBV10-3; the match to TRBD1 covers 7 bases. The germline CDR1 and CDR2 sequences are ENHRY and SYGVKD. The CDR3 contains 14 residues. The J segment lost 5 bases and the V segment lost 4 bases, leaving 8 bases of the junction unmatched.

In this sample, this clonotype turned up a few times. This chain joins TRBV12-5 and TRBJ2-5; no reliable D call. With 7 bases removed from V and 1 base from J, the gap between germline ends came to 13 bases. Germline V gene data show CDR1 as LGHNT and CDR2 as FRNRAP. This CDR3 is built from 14 residues. The CDR3 loop is CASARSLLQETQYF. The CDR3 DNA reads as TGTGCTAGTGCCCGAAGCCTGCTCCAAGAGACCCAGTACTTC.

At least ten counts were recorded for this clonotype. J is TRBJ1-1 and V is TRBV6-6; TRBD1 matches 9 bases. This CDR3 has 13 residues. Germline lookup yields CDR1 MNHNY and CDR2 SVGAGI (reference sequence). The V gene end was trimmed by 5 bases and the J gene end by 5 bases; junction bases not matched to a gene: 3. The CDR3 coding sequence is TGTGCCAGCAGTCGGGACAGGGTAACTGAAGCTTTCTTT. Its protein product is CASSRDRVTEAFF.

This clonotype has just a few counts. V and J are TRBV20-1 and TRBJ1-2; no definite D call. The CDR3 is 10 amino acids. Trimming removed 5 bases from V and 7 bases from J, with 8 bases in between. CDR1 and CDR2 (germline): DFQATT, SNEGSKA (reference sequence). In DNA form, the CDR3 reads TGCAGTGCTGGTGGGCTTGGCTACACCTTC. It encodes CSAGGLGYTF.

This rearrangement joins TRBV30 to TRBJ1-5; D unclear. The germline V gene encodes CDR1 GTSNPN and CDR2 SVGIG (reference sequence). Trimming pared 2 bases from V and 5 bases from J, leaving 10 bases between. The CDR3 contains 13 residues. In nucleotides, the CDR3 is TGTGCCTGGAGTAGCAGTTTCGATCAGCCCCAGCATTTT. The encoded protein is CAWSSSFDQPQHF.